This record looks at one T cell receptor (beta chain) sequence and its context. Its antigen is still unknown. Vbeta (60) and Jbeta (13) primers were used in the PCR. Libraries were prepared by immunoSEQ multiplex PCR; TCRdb keeps only in-frame clonotypes and omits some of them. This sample has 170,000 or so clones, with about 80% found just once. These data originate in a study of cytomegalovirus exposure and HLA in healthy donors. Notes on the study in general: By a later analysis, the bulk of CMV-associated TCR beta chains appeared HLA-restricted. The HLA-A and HLA-B alleles of most subjects were reportedly predicted accurately from TCR beta sequences.

The CDR3 is made up of 14 amino acids. The V end lost 4 bases, the J end lost 4 bases, and 14 bases lay between the germline ends. Germline CDR1 WSHSY, CDR2 SAAADI. The TCR sequence derives from a woman aged 25-40 years in good health and CMV-seronegative. This chain links TRBV10-2 with TRBJ2-7; D is possibly TRBD2 (6 bases). The sample was PBMCs. The CDR3 protein is CASSGDGGWYEQYF. In DNA form, the CDR3 reads TGCGCCAGCAGTGGCGACGGGGGTTGGTACGAGCAGTACTTC.